This TCR beta chain appears in the sequencing data of a study of T cell repertoires in ileal Crohn's disease. Each sample's TCRB immunosequencing used about 0.5 micrograms of biopsy DNA. Profiling relied on immunoSEQ multiplex PCR, and the TCRdb table lists in-frame clones only, not all of them. The table includes 13,000 or so clones, around nine tenths detected once. The source is an adult with Crohn's disease. The sample comprised ileal tissue.

The CDR3 protein is CASSFNLAGGPHLTDTQYF. CDR3 bases: TGCGCCAGCAGCTTCAATTTAGCGGGAGGCCCCCACCTCACAGATACGCAGTATTTT. The chain has TRBV5-1 and TRBJ2-3; 10 positions agree with TRBD2. The CDR3 covers 19 residues. Trimming removed 2 bases from V and 2 bases from J; junction bases left unmatched: 14. Germline V gene lookup returns CDR1 SGHRS and CDR2 YFSETQ.